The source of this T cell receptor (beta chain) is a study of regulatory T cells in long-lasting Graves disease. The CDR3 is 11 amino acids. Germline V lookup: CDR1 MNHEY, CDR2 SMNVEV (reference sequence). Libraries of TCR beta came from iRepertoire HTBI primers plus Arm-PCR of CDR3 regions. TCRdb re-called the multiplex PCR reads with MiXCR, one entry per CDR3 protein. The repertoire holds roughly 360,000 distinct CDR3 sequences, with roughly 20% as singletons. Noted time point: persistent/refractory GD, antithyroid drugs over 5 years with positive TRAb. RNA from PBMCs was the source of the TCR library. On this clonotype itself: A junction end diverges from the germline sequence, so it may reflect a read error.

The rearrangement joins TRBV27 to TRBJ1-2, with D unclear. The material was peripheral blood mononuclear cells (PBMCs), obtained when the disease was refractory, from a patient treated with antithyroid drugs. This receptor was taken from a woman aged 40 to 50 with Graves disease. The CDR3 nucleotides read TGTGCCAACAGTTCCGGGTATGGCTACACCTTC. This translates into CANSSGYGYTF.